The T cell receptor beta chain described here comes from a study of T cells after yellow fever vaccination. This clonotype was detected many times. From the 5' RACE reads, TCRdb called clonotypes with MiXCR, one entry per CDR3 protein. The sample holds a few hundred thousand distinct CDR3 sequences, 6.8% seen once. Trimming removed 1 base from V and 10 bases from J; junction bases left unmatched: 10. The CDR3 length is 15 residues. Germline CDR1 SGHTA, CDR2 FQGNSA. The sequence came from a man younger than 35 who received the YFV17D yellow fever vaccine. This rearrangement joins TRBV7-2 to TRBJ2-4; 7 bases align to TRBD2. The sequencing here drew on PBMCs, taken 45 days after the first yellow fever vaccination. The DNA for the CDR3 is TGTGCCAGCAGCTTAGAGGCTAGCGGCGTCAGGATTCAGTACTTC. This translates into CASSLEASGVRIQYF.